This TCR beta chain was sequenced for a study of blood T cell repertoires in COVID-19 (dated by TCRdb to 2018 to 2020). Regarding the research as a whole: Collaborator samples came from the United States, Italy and Spain and covered acute and convalescent phases of COVID-19. The dataset comprised deeply sampled blood TCRbeta repertoires from subjects exposed to, actively infected with, or recovered from COVID-19. A de-identified subject ID, COVID-19 status, age in years and sex were almost always included in the sample metadata. The samples were drawn from two sources: the first 160 participants of the ongoing ImmuneRACE study, and 1,200 or so subjects contributed by 6 global collaborators. The material from the prospective study consisted of cDNA or gDNA derived from T cells, B-cell-depleted T cells, or PBMCs. Where available, HLA class I and class II types were taken from metadata supplied by the sample provider and were not determined by assay-based typing. The repertoires were released in a freely available public database meant as a resource for research on the immune response to SARS-CoV-2. The paper's findings and limits, for the study overall: Clinical and demographic metadata were provided uncurated, with the amount varying by source and participant.

In the prospective study, participants were 18 to 89 years old, resided in approximately 22 geographic areas of the United States, and were enrolled through a virtual design. To assign participants to cohorts, the prospective study relied on clinical history that participants themselves reported in a screening survey and a study questionnaire. In the prospective study, mobile phlebotomists collected whole blood, serum and a nasopharyngeal or oropharyngeal swab from each participant. Over an approximately two-month period, participants in the prospective study had the option of providing additional blood draws and questionnaires. Before DNA extraction, blood samples from the prospective study were shipped at room temperature or frozen. The V and J ends are trimmed by 3 bases and 8 bases, leaving 22 bases between them. From the germline V gene, CDR1 is MNHNS and CDR2 is SASEGT. The CDR3 sequence holds 16 residues, the cysteine and phenylalanine included. Only the CDR3 DNA is retained, 48 bases long and in frame from the first base.

Points on this clone: Its antigen is still unknown. No clone much larger than this one lies a single base away; base qualities are absent.

TCRbeta CDR3 regions were amplified from genomic DNA by means of the immunoSEQ Assay, a bias-controlled multiplex PCR. Per the authors' processing: Within the assay, amplification of reference gene primers was used to estimate how many nucleated cells each sample contained. Sequence reads were collapsed and filtered to measure the absolute abundance of every unique TCRbeta CDR3 rearrangement. For each sample, productive Simpson clonality was calculated as the square root of Simpson's diversity index across productive rearrangements. In TCRdb, the immuneACCESS table is reduced to in-frame sequences with V and J assigned. These tables do not hold every clone; where another copy was compared, an unresolved V gene accounts for under half, and the others remain unexplained. The DNA was the basis for D and trimming; V, J and clone size are from that table. The sample table records 140,000 to 150,000 clones; 88% of these occur just once. More than 1% of the sample is taken by the ten largest.

The sequenced sample was PBMCs or T cells enriched from blood (not recorded which). The chain was built from TRBV6-1 and TRBJ1-2, and the D gene may be TRBD1, 5 bases matching. The receptor's source is a woman aged 30 to 39 with acute COVID-19. The base sequence is TGTGCCAGCAGTGAGTTAAAAGGGGCCGGCCCTTTAGGCTACACCTTC. Its protein reads: CASSELKGAGPLGYTF.